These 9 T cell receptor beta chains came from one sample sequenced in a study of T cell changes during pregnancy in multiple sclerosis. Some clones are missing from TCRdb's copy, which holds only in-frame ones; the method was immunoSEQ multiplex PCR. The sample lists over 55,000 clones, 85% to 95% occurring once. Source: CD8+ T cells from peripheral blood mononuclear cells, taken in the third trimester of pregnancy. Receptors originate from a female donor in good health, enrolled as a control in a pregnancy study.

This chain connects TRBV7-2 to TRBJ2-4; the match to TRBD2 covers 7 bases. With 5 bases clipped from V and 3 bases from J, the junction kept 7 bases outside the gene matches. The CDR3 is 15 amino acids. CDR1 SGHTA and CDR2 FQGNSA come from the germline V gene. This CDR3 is CASSLSGAHKNIQYF. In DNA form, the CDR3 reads TGTGCCAGCAGCCTCAGCGGGGCTCACAAAAACATTCAGTACTTC.

CDR3 in DNA: TGTGCCAGCAGATACAGACAGGGGGGAGGTCGTGGCTACACCTTC. This sequence encodes CASRYRQGGGRGYTF. This chain connects TRBV2 to TRBJ1-2; 9 nucleotides agree with TRBD1. This CDR3 has 15 residues. The J segment lost 7 bases and the V segment lost 6 bases, leaving 12 bases of the junction unmatched. Germline V gene lookup returns CDR1 SNHLY and CDR2 FYNNEI.

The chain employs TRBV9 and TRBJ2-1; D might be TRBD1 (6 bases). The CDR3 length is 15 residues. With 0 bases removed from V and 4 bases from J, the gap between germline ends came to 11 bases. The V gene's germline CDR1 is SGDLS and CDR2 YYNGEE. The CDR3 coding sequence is TGTGCCAGCAGCGTAGGAGGACAGCCGTACAATGAGCAGTTCTTC. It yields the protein CASSVGGQPYNEQFF. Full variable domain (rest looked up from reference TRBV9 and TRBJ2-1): DSGVTQTPKHLITATGQRVTLRCSPRSGDLSVYWYQQSLDQGLQFLIQYYNGEERAKGNILERFSAQQFPDLHSELNLSSLELGDSALYFCASSVGGQPYNEQFFGPGTRLTVL.

The CDR3 is CASSEAFGQGSYEQYF. DNA of the CDR3: TGTGCCAGCAGTGAAGCCTTCGGCCAGGGGTCCTACGAGCAGTACTTC. The chain carries TRBV2 and TRBJ2-7, with D possibly TRBD1 on 6 matching bases. CDR1 is SNHLY, CDR2 FYNNEI, per germline. V shed 0 bases and J shed 1 base, with 13 bases lying between them. The CDR3 is made up of 16 amino acids. Complete variable domain (other parts from reference TRBV2 and TRBJ2-7): EPEVTQTPSHQVTQMGQEVILRCVPISNHLYFYWYRQILGQKVEFLVSFYNNEISEKSEIFDDQFSVERPDGSNFTLKIRSTKLEDSAMYFCASSEAFGQGSYEQYFGPGTRLTVT.

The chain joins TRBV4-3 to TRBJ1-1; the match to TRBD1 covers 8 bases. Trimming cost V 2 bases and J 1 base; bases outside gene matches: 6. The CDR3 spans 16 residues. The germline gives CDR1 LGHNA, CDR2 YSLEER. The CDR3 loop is CASSQTPTGGNTEAFF. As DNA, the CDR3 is TGCGCCAGCAGCCAAACCCCAACAGGGGGGAACACTGAAGCTTTCTTT.

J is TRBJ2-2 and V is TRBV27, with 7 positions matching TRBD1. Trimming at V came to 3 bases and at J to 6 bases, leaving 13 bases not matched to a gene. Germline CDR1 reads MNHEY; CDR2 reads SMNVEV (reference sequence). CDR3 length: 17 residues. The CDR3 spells CASSLDAGQEASGELFF. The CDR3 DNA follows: TGTGCCAGCAGTTTGGACGCCGGACAGGAGGCTTCCGGGGAGCTGTTTTTT.

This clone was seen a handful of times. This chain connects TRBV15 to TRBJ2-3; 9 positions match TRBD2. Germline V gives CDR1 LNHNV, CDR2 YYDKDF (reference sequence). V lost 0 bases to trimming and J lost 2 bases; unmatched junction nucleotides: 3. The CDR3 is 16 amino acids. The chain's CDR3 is CATSRDASGATDTQYF. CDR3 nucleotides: TGTGCCACCAGCAGAGATGCTAGCGGGGCCACAGATACGCAGTATTTT.

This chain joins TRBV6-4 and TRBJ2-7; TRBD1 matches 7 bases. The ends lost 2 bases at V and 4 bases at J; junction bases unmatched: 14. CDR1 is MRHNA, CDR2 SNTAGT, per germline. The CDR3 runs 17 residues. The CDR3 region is CASSDHLPDRKQYEQYF. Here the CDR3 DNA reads TGTGCCAGCAGTGACCATCTACCGGACAGGAAACAGTACGAGCAGTACTTC.

The CDR3 loop is CASSFGDRGLANYGYTF. The CDR3 DNA follows: TGCGCCAGCAGCTTCGGCGACAGGGGGCTTGCTAACTATGGCTACACCTTC. The gene calls are TRBV5-1 and TRBJ1-2; 10 bases align to TRBD1. The CDR3 extends over 17 amino acids. The ends lost 2 bases at V and 0 bases at J; junction bases unmatched: 7. Germline V gene data show CDR1 as SGHRS and CDR2 as YFSETQ.